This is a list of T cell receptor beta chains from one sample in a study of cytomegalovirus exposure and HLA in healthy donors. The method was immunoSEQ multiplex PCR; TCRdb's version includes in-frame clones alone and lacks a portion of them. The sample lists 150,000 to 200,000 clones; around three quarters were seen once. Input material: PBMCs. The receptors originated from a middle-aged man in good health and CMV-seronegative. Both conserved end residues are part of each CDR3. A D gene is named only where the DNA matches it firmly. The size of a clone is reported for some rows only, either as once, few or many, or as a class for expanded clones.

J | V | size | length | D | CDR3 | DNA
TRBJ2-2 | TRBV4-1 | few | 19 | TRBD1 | CASSQEEAGRGLGTGELFF | TGCGCCAGCAGCCAAGAGGAGGCGGGTAGGGGGCTAGGCACCGGGGAGCTGTTTTTT
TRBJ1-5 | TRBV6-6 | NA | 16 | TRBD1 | CASSYSPGQGDQPQHF | TGTGCCAGCAGTTACTCTCCGGGACAGGGAGATCAGCCCCAGCATTTT
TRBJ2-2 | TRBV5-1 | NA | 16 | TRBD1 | CASSLPQGAGTGELFF | TGCGCCAGCAGCCTCCCCCAGGGGGCTGGCACCGGGGAGCTGTTTTTT
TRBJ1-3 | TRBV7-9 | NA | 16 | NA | CASSLAQRDSGNTIYF | TGTGCCAGCAGTTTAGCCCAGCGGGACTCTGGAAACACCATATATTTT
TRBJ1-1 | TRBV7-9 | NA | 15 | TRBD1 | CSSSPNQGTGTEAFF | TGTTCCAGCAGCCCGAACCAGGGGACAGGGACTGAAGCTTTCTTT
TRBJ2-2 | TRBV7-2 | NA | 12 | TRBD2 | CASRRGAGELFF | TGTGCCAGCAGACGGGGGGCCGGGGAGCTGTTTTTT
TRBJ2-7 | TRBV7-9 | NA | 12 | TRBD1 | CASSATGDEQYF | TGTGCCAGCAGCGCGACAGGGGACGAGCAGTACTTC
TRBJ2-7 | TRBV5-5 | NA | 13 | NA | CASRRGWSYEQYF | TGTGCCAGCAGGAGGGGGTGGTCCTACGAGCAGTACTTC
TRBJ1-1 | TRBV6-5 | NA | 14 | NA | CASSYSRVNTEAFF | TGTGCCAGCAGTTACTCGAGGGTAAACACTGAAGCTTTCTTT
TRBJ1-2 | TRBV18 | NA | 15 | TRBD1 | CASSPGTGTNYGYTF | TGTGCCAGCTCCCCCGGGACAGGGACTAACTATGGCTACACCTTC
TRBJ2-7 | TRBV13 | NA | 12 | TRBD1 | CASSLSGTGEYF | TGTGCCAGCAGCTTATCCGGGACAGGGGAGTACTTC
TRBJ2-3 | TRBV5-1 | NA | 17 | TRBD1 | CASSLLTGTGSTDTQYF | TGCGCCAGCAGCTTGTTAACCGGGACAGGAAGCACAGATACGCAGTATTTT
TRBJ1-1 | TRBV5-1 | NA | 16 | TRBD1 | CASRIEGGGSDTEAFF | TGCGCCAGCAGAATTGAAGGGGGCGGAAGCGACACTGAAGCTTTCTTT
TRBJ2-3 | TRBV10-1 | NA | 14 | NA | CASTPGTSTDTQYF | TGCGCCAGCACCCCCGGGACTAGCACAGATACGCAGTATTTT
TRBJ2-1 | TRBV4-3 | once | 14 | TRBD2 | CASSQQGLYNEQFF | TGCGCCAGCAGCCAACAGGGACTATACAATGAGCAGTTCTTC
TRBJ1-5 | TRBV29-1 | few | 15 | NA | CSVLEAADSNQPQHF | TGCAGCGTTTTGGAGGCAGCCGATAGCAATCAGCCCCAGCATTTT
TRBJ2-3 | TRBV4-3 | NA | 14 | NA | CASSARGNTDTQYF | TGCGCCAGCAGCGCAAGAGGCAACACAGATACGCAGTATTTT
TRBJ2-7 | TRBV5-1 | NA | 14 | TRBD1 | CASSWAGTGDEQYF | TGCGCCAGCAGCTGGGCCGGGACAGGGGACGAGCAGTACTTC